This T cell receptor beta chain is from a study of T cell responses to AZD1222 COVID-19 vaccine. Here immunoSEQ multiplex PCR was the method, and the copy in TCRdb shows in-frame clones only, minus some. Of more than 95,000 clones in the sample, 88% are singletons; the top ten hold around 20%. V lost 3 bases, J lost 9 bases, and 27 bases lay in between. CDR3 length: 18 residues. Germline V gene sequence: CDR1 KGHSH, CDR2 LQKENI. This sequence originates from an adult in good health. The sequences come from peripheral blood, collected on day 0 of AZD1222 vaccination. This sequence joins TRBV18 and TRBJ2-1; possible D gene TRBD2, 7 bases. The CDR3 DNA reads TGTGCCAGCTCACCCGTGCTGTTTACAGGGAATACGGGGGGTGAGCAGTTCTTC. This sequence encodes CASSPVLFTGNTGGEQFF.